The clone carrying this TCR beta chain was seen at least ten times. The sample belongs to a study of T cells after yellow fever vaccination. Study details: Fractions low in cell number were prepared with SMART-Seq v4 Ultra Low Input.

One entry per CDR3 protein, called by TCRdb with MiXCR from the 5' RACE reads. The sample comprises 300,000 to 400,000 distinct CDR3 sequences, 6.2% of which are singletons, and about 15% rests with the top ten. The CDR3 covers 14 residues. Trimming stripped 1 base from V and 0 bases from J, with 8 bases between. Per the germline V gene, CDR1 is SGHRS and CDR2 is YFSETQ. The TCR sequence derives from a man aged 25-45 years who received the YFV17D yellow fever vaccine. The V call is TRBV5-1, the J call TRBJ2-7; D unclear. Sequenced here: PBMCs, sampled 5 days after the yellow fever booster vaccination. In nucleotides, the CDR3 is TGCGCCAGCAGCTTGCTCCCCGACTCCTACGAGCAGTACTTC. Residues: CASSLLPDSYEQYF.